The clone carrying this T cell receptor beta chain has only a few counts. Antigen unknown. The sample is drawn from a study of T cells in localized non-small cell lung cancer. Findings and limits, study-wide: Tumor trailed uninvolved adjacent lung in T cell clonality, which peaked there.

Adjacent lung lacking atypia came from at least 2 cm beyond the tumor margin. Profiled with immunoSEQ multiplex PCR; TCRdb holds only in-frame clones, not every one. The top ten clones hold about 19% of a sample with approximately 2,000 clones, more than 30% of them seen once. The CDR3 contains 16 residues. Unmatched junction bases numbered 7, after V lost 0 bases and J lost 6 bases. Germline values: CDR1 SGDLS, CDR2 YYNGEE. The chain links TRBV9 to TRBJ2-1; 9 bases are a match to TRBD2. The starting material was normal lung tissue next to the tumor, obtained before any cancer treatment. The TCR comes from a male donor aged 60 or over with stage I squamous cell lung carcinoma. CDR3 DNA: TGTGCCAGCAGCGTAGAGTCGCGGGGGGGTACCAATGAGCAGTTCTTC. This codes for CASSVESRGGTNEQFF.